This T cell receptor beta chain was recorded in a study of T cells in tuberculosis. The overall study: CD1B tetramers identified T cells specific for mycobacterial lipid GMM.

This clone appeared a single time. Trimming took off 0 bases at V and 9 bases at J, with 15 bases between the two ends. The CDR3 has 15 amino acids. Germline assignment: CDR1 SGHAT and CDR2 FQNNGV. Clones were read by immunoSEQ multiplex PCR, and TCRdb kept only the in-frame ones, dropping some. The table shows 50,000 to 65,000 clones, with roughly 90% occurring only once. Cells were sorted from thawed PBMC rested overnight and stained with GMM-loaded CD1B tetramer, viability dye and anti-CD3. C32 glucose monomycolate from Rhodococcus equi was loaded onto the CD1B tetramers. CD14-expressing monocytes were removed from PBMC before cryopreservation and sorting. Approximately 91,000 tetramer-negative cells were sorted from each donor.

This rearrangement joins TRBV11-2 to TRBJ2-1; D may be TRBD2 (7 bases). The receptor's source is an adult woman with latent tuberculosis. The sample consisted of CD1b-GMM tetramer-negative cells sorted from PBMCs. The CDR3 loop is CASSLDPGGGIEQFF. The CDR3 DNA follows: TGTGCCAGCAGCTTAGACCCGGGGGGCGGGATTGAGCAGTTCTTC.